The 17 T cell receptor beta chains reported below all come from one sample, sequenced in a study of blood T cell repertoires in COVID-19. Repertoires were generated with immunoSEQ multiplex PCR, while TCRdb's copy carries only in-frame clones and drops some. This sample has 95,000 to 110,000 clones, with over 70% found just once. The sample comprised peripheral blood. The receptors were sampled from a human donor in a cohort sampled during active or convalescent COVID-19.

The J gene is TRBJ1-2, the V gene TRBV5-1; D is unclear. There are 14 residues in the CDR3. Trimming shortened V by 0 bases and J by 0 bases, and 6 bases separated the two germline ends. CDR1 SGHRS and CDR2 YFSETQ come from the germline V gene. CDR3 region: CASSLALTNYGYTF. The DNA for the CDR3 is TGCGCCAGCAGCTTGGCCTTAACTAACTATGGCTACACCTTC.

This rearrangement joins TRBV4-1 to TRBJ2-3, with 8 bases identical to TRBD2. J gave up 5 bases and V 1 base, and 14 bases lay outside the gene matches. This CDR3 has 18 amino acids. The germline CDR1 and CDR2 sequences are MGHRA and YSYEKL. The CDR3 DNA reads TGCGCCAGCAGCCAAGTCGTTAGGCGGGGGGCCGCGGGAGATACGCAGTATTTT. It specifies CASSQVVRRGAAGDTQYF.

This clone was picked up one time. This chain joins TRBV19 and TRBJ1-5, with a weak D call TRBD1 (5 bases). The CDR3 spans 12 residues. Germline-derived CDR1 and CDR2 are LNHDA and SQIVND (reference sequence). V shed 5 bases and J shed 6 bases, with 8 bases lying between them. DNA for the CDR3: TGTGCCAGTAGTGAAGGGGCTCAGCCCCAGCATTTT. It yields the protein CASSEGAQPQHF.

The gene calls are TRBV6-2 or TRBV6-3 and TRBJ1-2, with D unresolved. CDR3 size: 14 residues. V lost 2 bases, J lost 7 bases, and 14 bases lay in between. Germline loops: CDR1 MNHEY, CDR2 SVGEGT. The CDR3 here is CASSYLPGAAGYTF. In DNA, the CDR3 is TGTGCCAGCAGTTACCTCCCGGGTGCTGCTGGCTACACCTTC.

The chain couples TRBV4-2 to TRBJ1-1; no firm D call. The CDR3 is made up of 11 amino acids. Trimming left V 1 base short and J 7 bases short, with 4 bases between. Germline V CDR1 and CDR2: LGHNA, YNFKEQ. The CDR3 here is CASSQGNEAFF. The CDR3 region has the DNA TGTGCCAGCAGCCAAGGTAATGAAGCTTTCTTT.

J is TRBJ1-5 and V is TRBV4-1; D not certain. The CDR3 totals 13 residues. CDR1 is MGHRA and CDR2 is YSYEKL in the germline V gene. Trimming cost V 0 bases and J 6 bases, with 6 bases left between them. Here the CDR3 DNA reads TGCGCCAGCAGCCAAGACTTAGCTCAGCCCCAGCATTTT. The encoded protein is CASSQDLAQPQHF.

The chain joins TRBV11-3 to TRBJ2-3; D is perhaps TRBD2 (6 bases). In germline, CDR1 is SGHNT, CDR2 YENEEA. This CDR3 has 15 residues. V was clipped by 3 bases and J by 2 bases, with 12 bases between them. CDR3 region: CASSLGGGVTDTQYF. CDR3 bases: TGTGCCAGCAGCTTGGGGGGAGGAGTCACAGATACGCAGTATTTT.

This clone was seen only a few times. This sequence joins TRBV5-1 and TRBJ1-2; possible D gene TRBD1, 6 bases. Trimming took off 8 bases at V and 1 base at J, with 12 bases between the two ends. The CDR3 totals 13 residues. The germline V gene has CDR1 SGHRS and CDR2 YFSETQ. This CDR3 reads CARRTELNYGYTF. CDR3 DNA: TGCGCCAGGAGGACAGAACTTAACTATGGCTACACCTTC.

This chain joins TRBV3-1 (or the pseudogene TRBV3-2) and TRBJ1-3, with D hard to call. From germline, CDR1 is LGHDT and CDR2 YNNKEL (reference sequence). Trimming took 7 bases from V and 3 from J, leaving 13 bases between them. This CDR3 comprises 14 residues. CDR3 sequence: CASTLSNIGNTIYF. The CDR3 coding sequence is TGTGCCAGCACCTTAAGTAACATTGGAAACACCATATATTTT.

The chain joins TRBV24-1 to TRBJ1-5, with D possibly TRBD1 on 6 matching bases. Germline lookup yields CDR1 KGHDR and CDR2 SFDVKD. This CDR3 has 14 residues. Between the trimmed V and J ends, which lost 6 bases and 5 bases, there was a span of 13 bases. DNA for the CDR3: TGTGCCACCAGTAACAGGGCTTCTTATCAGCCCCAGCATTTT. Protein: CATSNRASYQPQHF.

This clone was detected only once. Mismatch with germline at one junction end may stem from a read error. The chain joins TRBV4-2 to TRBJ2-1; TRBD2 matches 16 bases. The CDR3 sequence is 18 residues long. Germline CDR1 is LGHNA and CDR2 is YNFKEQ. The DNA of the CDR3 is TGTGTCAGCAGCCGACCCGGGACTAGCGGGGGGGAATACAATGAGCAGTTCTTC. This encodes CVSSRPGTSGGEYNEQFF.

This chain uses TRBV5-4 with TRBJ1-2; D remains unclear. CDR1 and CDR2 (germline): SGHNT, YYREEE (reference sequence). This CDR3 is 13 amino acids long. With 4 bases removed from V and 14 bases from J, the gap between germline ends came to 21 bases. The CDR3 sequence is CASSPDNYGPYTF. CDR3 nucleotide sequence: TGTGCCAGCAGCCCCGATAACTACGGCCCTTATACCTTC.

V usage is TRBV5-6 and J usage is TRBJ1-1; TRBD1 aligns across 7 bases. The germline V gene encodes CDR1 SGHDT and CDR2 YYEEEE. The CDR3 length is 14 residues. After removal of 2 bases from V and 6 bases from J, the junction contained 7 bases not matched to a gene. The CDR3 region is CASSLPIGQAEAFF. The DNA for the CDR3 is TGTGCCAGCAGCTTACCCATTGGACAGGCTGAAGCTTTCTTT. Full variable domain (outside the CDR3, taken from reference TRBV5-6 and TRBJ1-1): DAGVTQSPTHLIKTRGQQVTLRCSPKSGHDTVSWYQQALGQGPQFIFQYYEEEERQRGNFPDRFSGHQFPNYSSELNVNALLLGDSALYLCASSLPIGQAEAFFGQGTRLTVV.

The V call is TRBV11-2, the J call TRBJ1-1; D remains unclear. CDR3 length equals 16 residues. The germline gives CDR1 SGHAT, CDR2 FQNNGV. V shed 3 bases and J shed 0 bases, with 14 bases lying between them. The DNA of the CDR3 is TGTGCCAGCAGCTTGTCGACACGAAGCATGAACACTGAAGCTTTCTTT. It yields the protein CASSLSTRSMNTEAFF.

The chain links TRBV11-1 to TRBJ2-2; D unresolved. V dropped 7 bases and J dropped 3 bases, with 6 bases sitting between them. The CDR3 has 12 residues. The germline gives CDR1 SGHAT, CDR2 FQDESV (reference sequence). The CDR3 DNA sequence: TGTGCCAGCAAGACTCACACCGGGGAGCTGTTTTTT. The encoded protein is CASKTHTGELFF. The full variable domain, rest sourced from reference TRBV11-1 and TRBJ2-2, is EAEVAQSPRYKITEKSQAVAFWCDPISGHATLYWYRQILGQGPELLVQFQDESVVDDSQLPKDRFSAERLKGVDSTLKIQPAELGDSAMYLCASKTHTGELFFGEGSRLTVL.

The DNA for the CDR3 is TGTGCCAGCAGTGACAGGGGAGCTAACTATGGCTACACCTTC. Translation: CASSDRGANYGYTF. The rearrangement links TRBV11-3 to TRBJ1-2; TRBD1 matches at 8 bases. The CDR3 length is 14 residues. With V trimmed by 6 bases and J by 0 bases, 3 bases remained unmatched. CDR1 and CDR2 (germline): SGHNT, YENEEA.

CDR3 bases: TGTGCCAGTAGTTTCCGTCGGGGGGTGGGGAACACTGAAGCTTTCTTT. It codes for CASSFRRGVGNTEAFF. This chain joins TRBV19 and TRBJ1-1, with D possibly matching TRBD1 (5 bases). Deletions cut 5 bases from V and 1 base from J, with 17 bases between. Germline assignment: CDR1 LNHDA and CDR2 SQIVND (reference sequence). There are 16 residues in the CDR3.